This T cell receptor (beta chain) was recovered during a study of blood T cell repertoires in COVID-19. Study information: The United States, Italy and Spain were the sources of the acute and convalescent COVID-19 samples.

As originally analysed: Reference gene primer amplification in the assay estimated nucleated cell counts. Clones were read by immunoSEQ multiplex PCR, and TCRdb kept only the in-frame ones, dropping some. D and trimming come from the DNA, and the V and J calls and clone size come from that table. The repertoire includes roughly 290,000 clones, 84% of them detected once, and 15% to 17% sits in the top ten. V was clipped by 3 bases and J by 4 bases; unmatched bases: 4. CDR1 and CDR2 from the germline V gene are MDHEN and SYDVKM. The CDR3 totals 16 residues. Sequenced sample: peripheral blood. The sequence was obtained from a person between 65 and 79 years old with COVID-19, enrolled during active disease. This chain links TRBV28 with TRBJ2-1; 12 nucleotides line up with TRBD2. The CDR3 is CASSLPLAGGYNEQFF. The CDR3 nucleotides read TGTGCCAGCAGTTTGCCTCTAGCGGGAGGGTACAATGAGCAGTTCTTC. The full variable domain, with the rest looked up from reference TRBV28 and TRBJ2-1, is DVKVTQSSRYLVKRTGEKVFLECVQDMDHENMFWYRQDPGLGLRLIYFSYDVKMKEKGDIPEGYSVSREKKERFSLILESASTNQTSMYLCASSLPLAGGYNEQFFGPGTRLTVL.